This note documents a single T cell receptor (beta chain) sequence. Generated by immunoSEQ multiplex PCR, the TCRdb table keeps only in-frame clones and is missing some. The profile shows more than 90,000 clones, 95% of them singletons. The data originate from a study of technical replicates of blood from a few donors. The ends lost 5 bases at V and 4 bases at J; junction bases unmatched: 10. Germline V gene data show CDR1 as MDHEN and CDR2 as SYDVKM. CDR3 length: 16 amino acids. The source of this sequence is a human donor in good health. The J gene is TRBJ2-7, the V gene TRBV28; 11 positions agree with TRBD2. Sequenced material: T cells isolated from PBMCs. Written as DNA, the CDR3 is TGTGCCAGCAGTCCCAGACTAGCGGGAACCCCTTACGAGCAGTACTTC. As protein: CASSPRLAGTPYEQYF.